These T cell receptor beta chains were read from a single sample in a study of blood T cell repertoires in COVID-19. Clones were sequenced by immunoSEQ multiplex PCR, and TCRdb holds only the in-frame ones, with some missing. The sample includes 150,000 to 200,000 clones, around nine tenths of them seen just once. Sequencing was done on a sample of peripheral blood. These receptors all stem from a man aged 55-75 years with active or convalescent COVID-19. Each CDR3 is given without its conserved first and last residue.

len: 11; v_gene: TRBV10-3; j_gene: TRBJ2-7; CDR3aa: AIGSGPAYEQY
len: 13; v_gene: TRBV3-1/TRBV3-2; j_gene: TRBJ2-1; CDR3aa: ASSQVGGSYNEQF
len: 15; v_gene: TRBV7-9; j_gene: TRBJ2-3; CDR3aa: ASSLAPKTLSAHTQY
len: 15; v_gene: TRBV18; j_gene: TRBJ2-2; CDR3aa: ASSPLLQGAATGELF
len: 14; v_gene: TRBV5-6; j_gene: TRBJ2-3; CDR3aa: ASTPGMGTSTDTQY
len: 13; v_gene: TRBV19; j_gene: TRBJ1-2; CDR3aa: ASSRDRGLDYGYT
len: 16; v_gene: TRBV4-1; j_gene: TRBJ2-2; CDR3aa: ASSRLITGTGNTGELF
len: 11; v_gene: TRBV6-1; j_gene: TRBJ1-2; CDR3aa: ASSELNNHGYT
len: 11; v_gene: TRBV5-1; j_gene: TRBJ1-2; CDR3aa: ASSLSREGGYT
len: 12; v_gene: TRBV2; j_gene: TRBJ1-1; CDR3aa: ASTKQGPRTEAF
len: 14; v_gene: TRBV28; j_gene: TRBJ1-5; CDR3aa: ASRGPVRASNQPQH
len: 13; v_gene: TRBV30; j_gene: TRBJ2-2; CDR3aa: AWSSLGANTGELF
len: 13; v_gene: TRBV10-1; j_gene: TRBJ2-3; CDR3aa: ASSEPTSLSDTQY
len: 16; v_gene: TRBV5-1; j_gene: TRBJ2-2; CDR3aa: ASSLNPRDRISNGELF
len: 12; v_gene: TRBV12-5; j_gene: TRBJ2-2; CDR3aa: ARGSGGRTGELF
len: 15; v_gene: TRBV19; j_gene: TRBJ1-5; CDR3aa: ASSIYGQGASNQPQH
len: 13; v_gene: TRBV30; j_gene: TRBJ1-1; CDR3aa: AWSVLRGMNTEAF
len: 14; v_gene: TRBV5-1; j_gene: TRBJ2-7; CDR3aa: ASRLGGQSSSYEQY
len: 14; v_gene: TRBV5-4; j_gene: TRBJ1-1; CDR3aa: ASSSGQGRVNTEAF
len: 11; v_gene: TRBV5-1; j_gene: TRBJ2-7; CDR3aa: ASSPGVYYEQY
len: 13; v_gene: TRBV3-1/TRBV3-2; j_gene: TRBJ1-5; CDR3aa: ASSLNQGANQPQH
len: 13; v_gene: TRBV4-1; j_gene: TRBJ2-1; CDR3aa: ASSQAREGGNEQF
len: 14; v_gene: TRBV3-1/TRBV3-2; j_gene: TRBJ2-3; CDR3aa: ASSHRSGGGTDTQY
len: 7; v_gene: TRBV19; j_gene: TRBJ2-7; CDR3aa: APEYEQY
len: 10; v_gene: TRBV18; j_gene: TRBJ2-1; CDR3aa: ASSPPGTGQF
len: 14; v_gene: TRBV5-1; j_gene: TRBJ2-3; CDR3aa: ASSDGQGSSTDTQY
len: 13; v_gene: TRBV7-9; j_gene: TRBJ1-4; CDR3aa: ASSPGGGREEKLF
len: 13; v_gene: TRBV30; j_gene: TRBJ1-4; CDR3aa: AWSEGGQGDEKLF
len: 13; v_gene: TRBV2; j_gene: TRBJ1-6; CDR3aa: ASSEGTGVNSPLH
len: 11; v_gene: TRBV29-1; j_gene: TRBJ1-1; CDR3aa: SVLQGLGAEAF
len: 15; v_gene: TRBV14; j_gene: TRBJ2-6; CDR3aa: ASSVPGIGSGANVPT
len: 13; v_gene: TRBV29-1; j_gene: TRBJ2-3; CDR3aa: SVLDRLFSTDTQY
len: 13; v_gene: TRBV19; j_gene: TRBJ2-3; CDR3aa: ASSIGQYPLDTQY
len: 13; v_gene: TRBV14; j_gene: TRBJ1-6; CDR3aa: ASSQGQGKNSPLH
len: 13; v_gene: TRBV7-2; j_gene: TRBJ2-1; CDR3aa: ASSHRLDTYNEQF
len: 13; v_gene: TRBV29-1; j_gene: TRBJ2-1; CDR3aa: SVDRPGVAYNEQF
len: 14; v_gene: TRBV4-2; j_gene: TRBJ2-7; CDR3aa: ASSQSSGGSSYEQY
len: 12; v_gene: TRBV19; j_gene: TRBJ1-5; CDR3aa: ASSILGQNQPQH
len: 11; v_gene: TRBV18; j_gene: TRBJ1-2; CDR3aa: ASSGEEGYGYT
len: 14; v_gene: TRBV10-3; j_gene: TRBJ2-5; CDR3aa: AISEGPTGAQETQY
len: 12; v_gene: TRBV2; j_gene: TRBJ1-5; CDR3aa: ASSEAESNQPQH
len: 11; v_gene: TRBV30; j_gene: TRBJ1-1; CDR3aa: AWSRGLITEAF
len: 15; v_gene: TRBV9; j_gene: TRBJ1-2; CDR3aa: ASSVVLGQGALAGYT
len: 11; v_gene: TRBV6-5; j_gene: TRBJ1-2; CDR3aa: ASRQQGIYGYT
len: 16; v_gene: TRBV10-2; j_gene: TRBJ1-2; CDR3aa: ASTQGRDDLNGGYGYT
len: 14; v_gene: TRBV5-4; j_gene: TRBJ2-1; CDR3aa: ASSFLLGQGLNEQF
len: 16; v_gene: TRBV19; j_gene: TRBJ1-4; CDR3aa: ASSIEVQGVGLSEKLF
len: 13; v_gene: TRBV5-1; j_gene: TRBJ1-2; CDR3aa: ASSLGGTGIDGYT
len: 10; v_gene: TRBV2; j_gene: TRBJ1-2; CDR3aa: ASSERVYGYT
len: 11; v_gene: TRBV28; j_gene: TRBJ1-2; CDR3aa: ASSPGQPGGYT
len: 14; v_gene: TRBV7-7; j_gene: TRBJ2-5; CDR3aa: ASSLRTGASRETQY
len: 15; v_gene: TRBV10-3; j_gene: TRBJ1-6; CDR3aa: AISERAGTGADSPLH
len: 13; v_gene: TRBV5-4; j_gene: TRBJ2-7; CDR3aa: ASSPSGSTLYEQY